This is a list of T cell receptor beta chains from one sample in a study of T cell responses to AZD1222 COVID-19 vaccine. Some clones are missing from TCRdb's copy, which holds only in-frame ones; the method was immunoSEQ multiplex PCR. Among about 110,000 clones listed, 94% were seen once. Specimen: peripheral blood, collected 28 days after the second AZD1222 dose. These receptors all come from an adult who received the AZD1222 COVID-19 vaccine. The CDR3 runs from the conserved cysteine through the conserved F or W. D genes are given only for firm matches. Where a row states a size, it is once, few, many or the class of an expanded clone; other rows omit it.

length: 13
size: -
V: TRBV19
J: TRBJ1-1
D: -
DNA: TGTGCCAGTAGCCTAGGACAGTCGATTGAAGCTTTCTTT
CDR3: CASSLGQSIEAFF

length: 17
size: -
V: TRBV5-8
J: TRBJ2-2
D: -
DNA: TGTGCCAGCAGCAGGGAGGTTAGGGCGACGAGCACCGGGGAGCTGTTTTTT
CDR3: CASSREVRATSTGELFF

length: 12
size: -
V: TRBV12-3/TRBV12-4
J: TRBJ1-2
D: -
DNA: TGTGCCAGCAGTTTGGGGGAAGGCGGCTACACCTTC
CDR3: CASSLGEGGYTF

length: 11
size: -
V: TRBV20-1
J: TRBJ1-1
D: -
DNA: TGCAGTGCTGGGGGCTGGATTGAAGCTTTCTTT
CDR3: CSAGGWIEAFF

length: 14
size: once
V: TRBV10-3
J: TRBJ2-4
D: -
DNA: TGTGCCATCAGTGAGTCGGGAACCAAAAACATTCAGTACTTC
CDR3: CAISESGTKNIQYF

length: 14
size: -
V: TRBV9
J: TRBJ1-3
D: -
DNA: TGTGCCAGCAGCGGAGGGGCGAAGGAGTTCACCATATATTTT
CDR3: CASSGGAKEFTIYF

length: 15
size: -
V: TRBV5-1
J: TRBJ2-5
D: -
DNA: TGCGCCAGCAGCTTGGCCCGGCGGGTTGAAGAGACCCAGTACTTC
CDR3: CASSLARRVEETQYF

length: 14
size: -
V: TRBV7-2
J: TRBJ1-2
D: -
DNA: TGTGCCAGCAGCTTAATGGGGGCCAACTATGGCTACACCTTC
CDR3: CASSLMGANYGYTF

length: 12
size: -
V: TRBV6-6
J: TRBJ1-1
D: -
DNA: TGTGCCAGCAGTGCTGGGGGGACTGAAGCTTTCTTT
CDR3: CASSAGGTEAFF

length: 12
size: -
V: TRBV7-9
J: TRBJ1-1
D: -
DNA: TGTGCCAGCAGTCCTGGGGAGACACCAAATTCCTTT
CDR3: CASSPGETPNSF

length: 15
size: once
V: TRBV5-4
J: TRBJ1-1
D: TRBD1
DNA: TGTGCCAGCAGCTTTTCGACAGGGGCAGACACTGAAGCTTTCTTT
CDR3: CASSFSTGADTEAFF

length: 13
size: -
V: TRBV29-1
J: TRBJ1-2
D: -
DNA: TGCAGCGCGCTCCAAGCCTTGAACTATGGCTACACCTTC
CDR3: CSALQALNYGYTF

length: 15
size: -
V: TRBV19
J: TRBJ1-2
D: -
DNA: TGTGCCAGTAGTATATCCGTTTTGCAGCGTGATGGCTACACCTTC
CDR3: CASSISVLQRDGYTF

length: 12
size: -
V: TRBV29-1
J: TRBJ1-5
D: TRBD1
DNA: TGCAGCGTTGCACAGGGGGATCAGCCCCAGCATTTT
CDR3: CSVAQGDQPQHF

length: 20
size: once
V: TRBV14
J: TRBJ1-1
D: TRBD1
DNA: TGTGCCAGCAGCCAAGATAGTCGGTACAGGGGGACCGAATGGAGCACTGAAGCTTTCTTT
CDR3: CASSQDSRYRGTEWSTEAFF

length: 14
size: few
V: TRBV27
J: TRBJ2-1
D: TRBD2
DNA: TGTGCCAGCAGTTGGACTAGCGGGAGGGCTGAGCAGTTCTTC
CDR3: CASSWTSGRAEQFF

length: 14
size: -
V: TRBV7-9
J: TRBJ2-7
D: -
DNA: TGTGCCAGCAGCTTACGTCAGGGTTTTTACGAGCAGTACTTC
CDR3: CASSLRQGFYEQYF

length: 16
size: -
V: TRBV28
J: TRBJ2-2
D: TRBD2
DNA: TGTGCCAGCGCCCCAGCAGCGGGAAGGAACACCGGGGAGCTGTTTTTT
CDR3: CASAPAAGRNTGELFF

length: 14
size: -
V: TRBV10-1
J: TRBJ1-1
D: -
DNA: TGCGCCAGCAGTGAGTCGTCACGCGGAACTGAAGCTTTCTTT
CDR3: CASSESSRGTEAFF

length: 20
size: -
V: TRBV3-1/TRBV3-2
J: TRBJ1-3
D: TRBD1
DNA: TGTGCCAGCAGCCAAGCCCTGGGAAGGGGACAGGGGCCAGCTGGAAACACCATATATTTT
CDR3: CASSQALGRGQGPAGNTIYF

length: 12
size: -
V: TRBV5-6
J: TRBJ1-1
D: -
DNA: TGTGCCAGCTCGCCAGGGGTCACTGAAGCTTTCTTT
CDR3: CASSPGVTEAFF

length: 16
size: -
V: TRBV6-5
J: TRBJ1-6
D: -
DNA: TGTGCCAGCAGTTCCCGGGGCAGGGTTTATAATTCACCCCTCCACTTT
CDR3: CASSSRGRVYNSPLHF

length: 16
size: -
V: TRBV19
J: TRBJ2-4
D: TRBD1
DNA: TGTGCCAGTAGTCCATGGACAGGACCAGCCAAAAACATTCAGTACTTC
CDR3: CASSPWTGPAKNIQYF

length: 14
size: -
V: TRBV24-1
J: TRBJ1-2
D: -
DNA: TGTGCCACCAGTCCGGGGGGCGTTAACTATGGCTACACCTTC
CDR3: CATSPGGVNYGYTF